The entry that follows covers one T cell receptor (beta chain) sequence. Which antigen it targets is not known. Per-base qualities were not stored, and no clone one base away is much larger. This sample was taken from a study of blood T cell repertoires in COVID-19 (dated by TCRdb to 2018 to 2020). Some background on the complete study: For ImmuneRACE Cohort 3, a participant was defined as recovered based on two consecutive negative NP/OP PCR tests, clearance by a healthcare professional, or resolution of symptoms. HLA class I and class II types, where available, came from metadata supplied by the sample provider rather than from assay-based typing. A freely available public database, intended as a resource for researchers studying the immune response to SARS-CoV-2, is where the repertoires were released. The samples were drawn from the first 160 participants of the ongoing ImmuneRACE study and from 1,254 subjects provided by 6 global collaborators. The sample metadata nearly always contained a de-identified subject ID, COVID-19 status, age in years and sex. Subjects who had been exposed to COVID-19, were actively infected with it, or had recovered from it provided the deeply sampled blood TCRbeta repertoires that made up the dataset. Samples from collaborators originated in the United States, Italy and Spain and spanned both the acute and convalescent phases of COVID-19. The material from the prospective study consisted of cDNA or gDNA derived from T cells, B-cell-depleted T cells, or PBMCs. General findings and caveats noted by the study authors: The amount of clinical and demographic metadata varied by source and participant and was provided uncurated.

The immunoSEQ Assay, a bias-controlled multiplex PCR, was used to amplify TCRbeta CDR3 regions from genomic DNA. On the study's bioinformatics: Nucleated cell counts per sample were estimated from amplification of reference gene primers within the assay. Sequence reads were collapsed and filtered to measure the absolute abundance of every unique TCRbeta CDR3 rearrangement. For each sample, productive Simpson clonality was calculated by taking the square root of Simpson's diversity index across productive rearrangements. This is the immuneACCESS table as TCRdb keeps it, with only in-frame sequences that have V and J called. A part of the clones is gone; compared with another copy, unresolved V genes explain less than half, and the rest is unexplained. The DNA gave D and trimming, while V, J and clone size come from that table. The sample profile shows about 230,000 clones; approximately 87% of them were found once. 2.5% to 3.5% of the sample is held by the ten biggest clonotypes.

Participants in the prospective study were aged about 18 to 95 years, lived in 24 United States geographic areas, and enrolled through a virtual design. In the prospective study, participants were assigned to cohorts based on the clinical history participants reported in a screening survey and a study questionnaire. In the prospective study, mobile phlebotomists collected whole blood, serum and a nasopharyngeal or oropharyngeal swab from each participant. Additional blood draws and questionnaires over a 2-month period could optionally be provided by prospective study participants. Prospective study blood samples were shipped either frozen or at room temperature before DNA extraction. V and J are truncated by 5 bases and 0 bases respectively, leaving an intervening sequence of 7 bases. Its CDR3 holds 13 amino acids, cysteine through phenylalanine. Kept here is only the CDR3 DNA, which spans 39 bases and is read in frame from base 1. Per the germline V gene, SGHAT is the CDR1 and FQNNGV is the CDR2.

This sequence uses TRBV11-2 and TRBJ1-1, with the D segment identity uncertain. This clonotype originated in a woman aged 50 to 65 in a cohort exposed to, infected with or recovered from COVID-19 (not recorded which). Sample: PBMCs or T cells enriched from blood (not recorded which). The CDR3 protein sequence reads: CASSANVNTEAFF. The nucleotide sequence reads as follows: TGTGCCAGCAGCGCTAATGTGAACACTGAAGCTTTCTTT.